Below are 26 T cell receptor beta chains sequenced from a single sample in a study of Graves' ophthalmopathy and Graves' hyperthyroidism. The study amplified TCR beta CDR3 regions using RNA transcripts. An initial RT-PCR round employing HTBI primers preceded a second-round multiplex PCR. TCRdb passed the multiplex PCR reads through MiXCR, listing each CDR3 protein once. The sample lists around 520,000 distinct CDR3 sequences; less than 45% were seen once. Sequencing was performed on peripheral blood or thyroid tissue (not recorded which). The origin of the receptors is an adult man with Graves' hyperthyroidism.

Only a few counts were recorded for this clonotype. The chain has TRBV5-6 and TRBJ1-1; D is unclear. The ends were cut back, 7 bases at V and 1 base at J, with 23 bases in the middle. The CDR3 runs 17 residues. Germline V gene sequence: CDR1 SGHDT, CDR2 YYEEEE. The CDR3 region has the DNA TGTGCCAGCTCACCATACTATGACGGGCAGACGAACACTGAAGCTTTCTTT. This sequence encodes CASSPYYDGQTNTEAFF.

This clonotype turned up a few times. The chain combines TRBV29-1 with TRBJ2-3; the D gene is possibly TRBD1 (5 bases). This CDR3 region has 10 residues. The ends were cut back, 7 bases at V and 6 bases at J, with 8 bases in the middle. Germline CDR1 is SQVTM and CDR2 is ANQGSEA. Here the CDR3 DNA reads TGCAGCGCCAGACAGGATACGCAGTATTTT. Translation: CSARQDTQYF.

This clonotype was seen ten or more times. This sequence joins TRBV7-9 and TRBJ1-6, with D possibly TRBD1 on 6 matching bases. This CDR3 is 14 amino acids long. The V and J ends lost 5 bases and 7 bases respectively, with 12 bases between them. Germline CDR1 reads SEHNR; CDR2 reads FQNEAQ (reference sequence). This chain's CDR3 is CASSQGTDNSPLHF. The CDR3 DNA follows: TGTGCCAGCAGCCAGGGGACTGACAATTCACCCCTCCACTTT.

This clonotype has a count of ten or more. V and J are TRBV5-1 and TRBJ1-5; perhaps TRBD1 as D (5 bases). The ends were cut back, 3 bases at V and 6 bases at J, with 25 bases in the middle. The CDR3 covers 18 residues. Germline V lookup: CDR1 SGHRS, CDR2 YFSETQ. CDR3 nucleotide sequence: TGCGCCAGCAGCTCCCAACGACCGAGACCAGGGCAGGGTCAGCCCCAGCATTTT. Translation: CASSSQRPRPGQGQPQHF.

This clonotype appeared a few times. The chain joins TRBV29-1 to TRBJ2-5; 10 positions agree with TRBD1. The end of the DNA is better explained by TRBJ2-1, so the J call may be wrong. The CDR3 covers 15 residues. The germline gives CDR1 SQVTM, CDR2 ANQGSEA. CDR3 sequence: CSVGLRDRGFKEQFF. For the CDR3, the DNA is TGCAGCGTGGGTCTCCGGGACAGGGGTTTCAAGGAGCAGTTCTTC.

This clonotype was seen many times. The gene calls are TRBV7-8 and TRBJ2-7, with D possibly being TRBD2 (5 bases). V lost 5 bases and J 2 bases, leaving 19 bases between the germline ends. The CDR3 covers 16 residues. The germline V gene has CDR1 SGHVS and CDR2 FQNEAQ. The CDR3 sequence is CASSPRVVASTYEQYF. CDR3 DNA sequence: TGTGCCAGCAGCCCGAGGGTAGTTGCGTCCACCTACGAGCAGTACTTC.

This clonotype has a count of ten or more. This rearrangement joins TRBV7-9 to TRBJ1-2; D may be TRBD1 (6 bases). Trimming cost V 4 bases and J 3 bases, with 12 bases left between them. Germline values: CDR1 SEHNR, CDR2 FQNEAQ (reference sequence). This CDR3 is built from 14 residues. This chain's CDR3 is CASSSGAVHYGYTF. The CDR3 DNA is TGTGCCAGCAGCTCAGGGGCGGTCCACTATGGCTACACCTTC.

This clonotype came up a few times. V and J are TRBV15 and TRBJ2-3, with D perhaps TRBD1 (5 bases). In germline, CDR1 is LNHNV, CDR2 YYDKDF (reference sequence). The CDR3 is made up of 16 amino acids. Trimming stripped 0 bases from V and 0 bases from J, with 10 bases between. CDR3 sequence (DNA): TGTGCCACCAGCAGAGATTGGGGCGGAAGCACAGATACGCAGTATTTT. Its protein is CATSRDWGGSTDTQYF.

The chain joins TRBV7-9 to TRBJ2-2, with D unresolved. Germline CDR1 and CDR2: SEHNR and FQNEAQ (reference sequence). The CDR3 loop spans 13 amino acids. Trimming took 8 bases from V and 10 from J, leaving 17 bases between them. The CDR3: CASSPALGEELFF. In nucleotides, the CDR3 is TGTGCCAGCTCACCGGCATTGGGCGAGGAGCTGTTTTTT.

This chain links TRBV24-1 with TRBJ1-1, with a tentative D call TRBD1 (6 bases). Trimming shortened V by 8 bases and J by 1 base, and 13 bases separated the two germline ends. Germline-derived CDR1 and CDR2 are KGHDR and SFDVKD. The CDR3 spans 14 residues. CDR3: CATMAGAQNTEAFF. In DNA, the CDR3 is TGTGCCACCATGGCAGGGGCCCAGAACACTGAAGCTTTCTTT.

The J gene is TRBJ1-6, the V gene TRBV13; D unresolved. Germline V CDR1 and CDR2: PRHDT, FYEKMQ (reference sequence). With 7 bases removed from V and 14 bases from J, the gap between germline ends came to 15 bases. This CDR3 has 12 residues. CDR3 protein: CASNPEGRALHF. The DNA for the CDR3 is TGTGCCAGCAACCCAGAAGGGAGAGCCCTCCACTTT.

The V and J genes are TRBV5-8 and TRBJ1-4; no clear D gene. The V gene lost 0 bases and the J gene lost 6 bases, with 12 bases spanning the gap. In germline, CDR1 is SGHTS, CDR2 YDEGEE. The CDR3 loop spans 15 amino acids. The DNA of the CDR3 is TGTGCCAGCAGCTTGGATGGGGAGGCGGATGAAAAACTGTTTTTT. It is translated as CASSLDGEADEKLFF.

The CDR3 coding sequence is TGTGCCAGCAGCTTGCTTGGGACAGGCAGCCACGAGCAGTACTTC. The encoded protein is CASSLLGTGSHEQYF. The rearrangement uses TRBV7-9 and TRBJ2-7; 8 bases map to TRBD1. Germline V gene lookup returns CDR1 SEHNR and CDR2 FQNEAQ (reference sequence). The CDR3 covers 15 residues. V was clipped by 3 bases and J by 5 bases; unmatched bases: 9.

The V and J genes are TRBV7-2 and TRBJ1-2, with 8 bases aligning to TRBD1. This CDR3 is built from 14 residues. J gave up 5 bases and V 5 bases, and 7 bases lay outside the gene matches. In germline, CDR1 is SGHTA, CDR2 FQGNSA. CDR3: CASSGLTGVYGYTF. CDR3 DNA: TGTGCCAGCAGCGGGCTGACAGGGGTATATGGCTACACCTTC.

This clonotype was picked up many times. The chain joins TRBV20-1 to TRBJ1-5; D call uncertain. Germline values: CDR1 DFQATT, CDR2 SNEGSKA (reference sequence). The CDR3 has 14 residues. V was cut by 2 bases and J by 7 bases, with 15 bases left in between. The CDR3 region is CSARRGEPGQPQHF. The CDR3 coding sequence is TGCAGTGCTAGACGTGGGGAGCCGGGGCAGCCCCAGCATTTT.

This rearrangement joins TRBV12-5 to TRBJ2-6; D not resolved. V lost 4 bases and J 0 bases, leaving 7 bases between the germline ends. The germline gives CDR1 LGHNT, CDR2 FRNRAP. The CDR3 contains 15 residues. The CDR3 sequence is CASGWGNSGANVLTF. In DNA, the CDR3 is TGTGCTAGTGGTTGGGGAAACTCTGGGGCCAACGTCCTGACTTTC.

This clonotype was recorded many times. The chain combines TRBV14 with TRBJ2-2, with D unclear. The germline V gene encodes CDR1 SGHDN and CDR2 FVKESK. The CDR3 length is 13 residues. Trimming cost V 1 base and J 7 bases, with 7 bases left between them. CDR3 protein: CASSQVVHGELFF. The DNA for the CDR3 is TGTGCCAGCAGCCAAGTGGTGCACGGGGAGCTGTTTTTT.

This clonotype came up many times. This chain connects TRBV2 to TRBJ1-1; possibly TRBD1 for D (6 bases). The V gene's germline CDR1 is SNHLY and CDR2 FYNNEI. Trimming removed 3 bases at V and 10 bases at J, with 21 bases between. The CDR3 runs to 15 residues. In nucleotides, the CDR3 is TGTGCCAGCAGTGATTCGGGACACCCCCTTGATGCAGCTTTCTTT. Translated, it gives CASSDSGHPLDAAFF.

This clonotype has a handful of counts. V is TRBV6-5 and J is TRBJ1-1; D remains unclear. In germline, CDR1 is MNHEY, CDR2 SVGAGI. V was clipped by 0 bases and J by 6 bases, with 29 bases between them. This CDR3 has 20 residues. The CDR3 is CASSYSFRVGHPSSAAEAFF. CDR3 in DNA: TGTGCCAGCAGTTACTCGTTCCGGGTAGGGCATCCTTCGTCAGCGGCTGAAGCTTTCTTT.

This clonotype was observed at least ten times. CDR3 coding DNA: TGTGCCAGCAGCTCCTCCCCCAGGGCCTTGGACTCTGGGGCCAACGTCCTGACTTTC. Translated, it gives CASSSSPRALDSGANVLTF. V is TRBV7-3 and J is TRBJ2-6; weak D call: TRBD1 (5 bases). Germline CDR1 SGHTA, CDR2 FQGTGA. The CDR3 spans 19 residues. V lost 4 bases to trimming and J lost 0 bases, with 19 bases between them.

This clonotype appeared many times. V is TRBV25-1 and J is TRBJ2-7; TRBD1 matches at 11 bases. The CDR3 covers 15 residues. Unmatched junction bases numbered 9, after V lost 7 bases and J lost 4 bases. CDR1 is MGHDK, CDR2 SYGVNS, per germline. The CDR3 DNA sequence: TGTGCCAGCACCCGGACAGGGGGCGGAGGGTACGAGCAGTACTTC. As protein: CASTRTGGGGYEQYF.

The chain joins TRBV6-5 to TRBJ2-3; 7 bases agree with TRBD2. V was clipped by 6 bases and J by 6 bases; unmatched bases: 6. Germline loops: CDR1 MNHEY, CDR2 SVGAGI. The CDR3 length is 13 residues. CDR3 in amino acids: CASRRDYLDTQYF. DNA of the CDR3: TGTGCCAGCAGAAGGGACTACTTGGATACGCAGTATTTT.

The V gene is TRBV6-1, the J gene TRBJ2-2, with 7 nucleotides matching TRBD2. The germline gives CDR1 MNHNS, CDR2 SASEGT. This CDR3 is 17 amino acids long. CDR3: CHSVPALAGVSTGELFF. The CDR3 DNA follows: TGTCACAGCGTCCCGGCCCTGGCGGGAGTTAGTACCGGGGAGCTGTTTTTT.

The chain joins TRBV24-1 to TRBJ2-5; TRBD1 matches at 9 bases. The CDR3 is 15 residues long. V gave up 2 bases and J gave up 4 bases; unmatched junction bases: 4. CDR1 is KGHDR, CDR2 SFDVKD, per germline. Here the CDR3 reads CATSDSGQGSETQYF. CDR3 coding DNA: TGTGCCACCAGTGATTCGGGACAGGGTTCAGAGACCCAGTACTTC.

The genes are TRBV7-9 and TRBJ1-1, with TRBD1 matching 9 bases. This CDR3 region has 17 residues. J was trimmed by 1 base and V by 3 bases; bases with no gene match: 9. Per the germline V gene, CDR1 is SEHNR and CDR2 is FQNEAQ (reference sequence). The CDR3 protein is CASSFRDRVHQNTEAFF. DNA for the CDR3: TGTGCCAGCAGCTTCCGGGACAGGGTACACCAGAACACTGAAGCTTTCTTT.

The chain couples TRBV20-1 to TRBJ2-1, with 7 bases fitting TRBD1. This CDR3 is 12 amino acids long. Trimming at V came to 4 bases and at J to 7 bases, leaving 4 bases not matched to a gene. CDR1 is DFQATT and CDR2 is SNEGSKA in the germline V gene (reference sequence). CDR3 region: CSATLQGNEQFF. CDR3 coding DNA: TGCAGTGCTACTTTACAGGGGAATGAGCAGTTCTTC.